A selection of T cell receptor beta chains follows, all from one sample in a study of shared clonotypes between healthy human individuals. Measured with immunoSEQ multiplex PCR; TCRdb has only the in-frame clones, and not every one. In the table there are about 2.4 million clones, 93% of which are singletons. Sequenced sample: naive CD4+ T cells from PBMCs. The receptors originated from a man aged 18 to 29 in good health. Some clones in this sample may be carry-over from other donors' samples. Each CDR3 is given with its conserved first and last residue. D genes are given only for firm matches. Some rows mark clone size as missing; the rest say once, few, many or name a class of expanded clone.

V gene	D gene	J gene	clone size	CDR3 protein	CDR3 DNA
TRBV2	NA	TRBJ1-2	NA	CASSTMDGYTF	TGTGCCAGCAGTACCATGGATGGCTACACCTTC
TRBV5-6	NA	TRBJ1-2	NA	CASSRGFTDNYGYTF	TGTGCCAGCAGCCGCGGGTTTACGGATAACTATGGCTACACCTTC
TRBV9	NA	TRBJ2-1	NA	CASSPGGGRENEQFF	TGTGCCAGCAGCCCCGGGGGCGGGAGAGAAAATGAGCAGTTCTTC
TRBV2	TRBD1	TRBJ2-7	NA	CASSASSTGADEQYF	TGTGCCAGCAGTGCCTCCTCGACAGGGGCCGACGAGCAGTACTTC
TRBV7-2	TRBD1	TRBJ2-7	once	CASRRTGGLYEQYF	TGTGCCAGCAGACGGACAGGGGGTCTCTACGAGCAGTACTTC
TRBV7-8	NA	TRBJ1-3	NA	CASSVTGSGNTIYF	TGTGCCAGCAGCGTTACGGGATCTGGAAACACCATATATTTT
TRBV10-3	TRBD2	TRBJ2-1	NA	CAISESGLAVYNEQFF	TGTGCCATCAGTGAGTCGGGACTAGCGGTCTACAATGAGCAGTTCTTC
TRBV18	NA	TRBJ1-2	NA	CASSQGPPPANYGYTF	TGTGCCAGCTCCCAAGGACCGCCCCCCGCTAACTATGGCTACACCTTC
TRBV5-1	TRBD2	TRBJ2-5	NA	CASSLGTSGRAVETQYF	TGCGCCAGCAGCTTGGGGACTAGCGGGAGGGCCGTGGAGACCCAGTACTTC
TRBV5-6	NA	TRBJ1-2	NA	CASTREFQFYGYTF	TGTGCCAGCACCCGCGAGTTCCAGTTTTATGGCTACACCTTC
TRBV11-3	TRBD1	TRBJ2-1	NA	CASSLGQGAYNEQFF	TGTGCCAGCAGCTTAGGACAGGGGGCCTACAATGAGCAGTTCTTC
TRBV18	NA	TRBJ2-7	NA	CASSPRALDEQYF	TGTGCCAGCTCACCAAGGGCTCTCGACGAGCAGTACTTC
TRBV5-6	NA	TRBJ2-6	NA	CASSLESAGANVLTF	TGTGCCAGCAGCTTGGAGTCAGCTGGGGCCAACGTCCTGACTTTC
TRBV11-2	NA	TRBJ2-1	NA	CASSRIRVHNEQFF	TGTGCCAGCAGCAGGATCAGAGTCCACAATGAGCAGTTCTTC
TRBV4-1	NA	TRBJ1-3	NA	CASSPHRDSGNTIYF	TGCGCCAGCAGCCCCCACCGAGACTCTGGAAACACCATATATTTT
TRBV5-6	NA	TRBJ2-7	NA	CASSLAPGSGYEQYF	TGTGCCAGCAGCTTGGCTCCGGGCAGTGGCTACGAGCAGTACTTC
TRBV6-5	TRBD1	TRBJ2-2	NA	CASSYQGQGAGELFF	TGTGCCAGCAGTTACCAGGGACAGGGGGCCGGGGAGCTGTTTTTT
TRBV5-1	NA	TRBJ2-5	NA	CASSLSGTQETQYF	TGCGCCAGCAGCTTGTCTGGTACCCAAGAGACCCAGTACTTC
TRBV2	NA	TRBJ2-7	once	CASSERPDGQYF	TGTGCCAGCAGTGAACGGCCAGATGGGCAGTACTTC
TRBV5-1	NA	TRBJ2-7	once	CASSLALGEQYF	TGCGCCAGCAGCTTGGCTCTTGGGGAGCAGTACTTC
TRBV5-1	TRBD1	TRBJ2-1	NA	CASRIGGTGEHNEQFF	TGCGCCAGCAGGATAGGTGGGACAGGGGAACACAATGAGCAGTTCTTC
TRBV21-1	NA	TRBJ1-1	few	CASMSEAFF	TGTGCCAGTATGTCTGAAGCTTTCTTT
TRBV29-1	TRBD1	TRBJ2-2	NA	CSGDRVSPGELFF	TGCAGCGGTGACAGGGTTAGTCCCGGGGAGCTGTTTTTT
TRBV6-5	TRBD1	TRBJ2-7	NA	CASRPGQGAQGEQYF	TGTGCCAGCAGGCCGGGACAGGGGGCTCAGGGCGAGCAGTACTTC
TRBV18	NA	TRBJ2-1	NA	CASSPTQGLYNEQFF	TGTGCCAGCTCACCAACCCAGGGGCTCTACAATGAGCAGTTCTTC
TRBV19	TRBD2	TRBJ2-2	NA	CASTNSGRAKTGELFF	TGTGCCAGTACCAATAGCGGGAGGGCCAAAACCGGGGAGCTGTTTTTT
TRBV15	NA	TRBJ2-7	NA	CATSRDPPGDSYEQYF	TGTGCCACCAGCAGAGATCCCCCAGGGGACTCCTACGAGCAGTACTTC
TRBV5-1	NA	TRBJ2-1	NA	CASSTGAGESYNEQFF	TGCGCCAGCAGCACGGGAGCGGGTGAGTCCTACAATGAGCAGTTCTTC
TRBV6-6	TRBD2	TRBJ2-7	NA	CASSWTSGSSYEQYF	TGTGCCAGCAGTTGGACTAGCGGGAGCTCCTACGAGCAGTACTTC
TRBV5-1	NA	TRBJ1-2	once	CASSPLGPRTVFYGYTF	TGCGCCAGCAGCCCCCTAGGTCCCCGGACAGTTTTCTATGGCTACACCTTC
TRBV28	NA	TRBJ2-7	once	CASGPQAASSYEQYF	TGTGCCAGCGGACCCCAAGCGGCCAGCTCCTACGAGCAGTACTTC
TRBV7-9	NA	TRBJ1-1	NA	CASTTIPNTEAFF	TGTGCCAGCACCACTATACCGAACACTGAAGCTTTCTTT
TRBV5-4	TRBD1	TRBJ2-3	NA	CASSFRTGGTDTQYF	TGTGCCAGCAGTTTCCGGACAGGGGGCACAGATACGCAGTATTTT
TRBV7-9	NA	TRBJ2-1	NA	CASSFRPGPHNEQFF	TGTGCCAGCAGCTTTCGGCCAGGGCCTCACAATGAGCAGTTCTTC
TRBV10-1	NA	TRBJ2-3	NA	CASSERVGRTDTQYF	TGCGCCAGCAGTGAGAGGGTGGGACGCACAGATACGCAGTATTTT
TRBV9	TRBD1	TRBJ1-2	NA	CASRKGAQANYGYTF	TGTGCCAGCAGAAAGGGGGCGCAAGCTAACTATGGCTACACCTTC
TRBV28	NA	TRBJ2-1	NA	CASSLTTYNEQFF	TGTGCCAGCAGCCTCACAACCTACAATGAGCAGTTCTTC
TRBV5-1	NA	TRBJ2-7	NA	CASSFRGIPYEQYF	TGCGCCAGCAGCTTCAGAGGGATCCCCTACGAGCAGTACTTC
TRBV7-2	TRBD1	TRBJ1-2	NA	CASSPGPLNRGNYGYTF	TGTGCCAGCAGTCCGGGGCCTCTGAACAGGGGTAACTATGGCTACACCTTC
TRBV4-1	NA	TRBJ2-5	NA	CASSQGLGLPETQYF	TGCGCCAGCAGCCAAGGTTTGGGCCTCCCAGAGACCCAGTACTTC
TRBV2	NA	TRBJ1-1	few	CASKSDANTEAFF	TGTGCCAGCAAGTCCGATGCGAACACTGAAGCTTTCTTT
TRBV28	NA	TRBJ1-1	NA	CAPSRTEACMNTEAFF	TGTGCCCCCAGCCGGACAGAAGCTTGCATGAACACTGAAGCTTTCTTT
TRBV5-4	TRBD2	TRBJ2-7	NA	CASSGTSAQRDEQYF	TGTGCCAGCAGCGGGACTAGCGCCCAAAGGGACGAGCAGTACTTC
TRBV13	NA	TRBJ1-6	NA	CASSLGRGESPLHF	TGTGCCAGCAGCTTAGGCCGGGGGGAGTCACCCCTCCACTTT
TRBV11-1	NA	TRBJ1-2	NA	CASSLGSEYGYTF	TGTGCCAGCAGCTTGGGCAGTGAATATGGCTACACCTTC
TRBV5-6	NA	TRBJ1-6	NA	CASSLSQYNSPLHF	TGTGCCAGCAGTTTGAGCCAGTATAATTCACCCCTCCACTTT
TRBV29-1	TRBD1	TRBJ1-1	few	CSVETGGTEAFF	TGCAGCGTTGAAACAGGGGGGACTGAAGCTTTCTTT
TRBV5-1	NA	TRBJ2-5	NA	CASTEPRGQGETQYF	TGCGCCAGCACTGAGCCGCGGGGGCAGGGGGAGACCCAGTACTTC
TRBV19	NA	TRBJ2-7	NA	CASSRDGWAYEQYF	TGTGCCAGTAGTCGGGACGGTTGGGCCTACGAGCAGTACTTC
TRBV2	NA	TRBJ2-3	once	CASRLGSTQYF	TGTGCCAGCAGGCTGGGTAGTACGCAGTATTTT
TRBV4-3	TRBD1	TRBJ2-7	NA	CASSQERGQGYEQYF	TGCGCCAGCAGCCAAGAGAGGGGACAGGGCTACGAGCAGTACTTC
TRBV7-9	TRBD2	TRBJ2-6	NA	CASSSPAAGGGANVLTF	TGTGCCAGCAGCTCACCTGCGGCGGGAGGTGGGGCCAACGTCCTGACTTTC